The 2 T cell receptor beta chains in this list originate from one sample, sequenced in a study of blood T cell repertoires in COVID-19. The protocol was immunoSEQ multiplex PCR, while the TCRdb copy is restricted to in-frame clones and leaves out a portion. The data hold some 27,000 clones, with 70% to 90% observed a single time. Sequences were obtained from peripheral blood. These receptor sequences come from a human donor in a cohort sampled during active COVID-19.

This clone was seen once. J is TRBJ2-7 and V is TRBV28; tentative D call: TRBD1 (6 bases). The ends were cut back, 2 bases at V and 2 bases at J, with 10 bases in the middle. The CDR3 covers 14 residues. The germline V gene encodes CDR1 MDHEN and CDR2 SYDVKM. DNA for the CDR3: TGTGCCAGCAGTTTAGGGGGCGCCCCCTACGAGCAGTACTTC. Residues: CASSLGGAPYEQYF.

The chain carries TRBV3-1 (or the pseudogene TRBV3-2) and TRBJ1-2, with D uncertain. Trimming pared 4 bases from V and 4 bases from J, leaving 13 bases between. Germline V CDR1 and CDR2: LGHDT, YNNKEL (reference sequence). CDR3 length: 14 amino acids. The CDR3 here is CASSLGSGSYGYTF. CDR3 coding DNA: TGTGCCAGCAGCCTTGGGTCGGGAAGCTATGGCTACACCTTC.